These T cell receptor beta chains were read from a single sample in a study of cytomegalovirus exposure and HLA in healthy donors. TCRdb's copy holds only in-frame clones and misses some; the assay was immunoSEQ multiplex PCR. Its listing shows about 200,000 clones. Source material: PBMCs. The receptors were gathered from a girl aged 2-10 years in good health and CMV-seropositive. The CDR3 runs from the conserved cysteine through the conserved F or W. A D gene is named only where the DNA matches it firmly.

J gene | D gene | V gene | CDR3 DNA | CDR3 protein
TRBJ2-1 | TRBD2 | TRBV5-5 | TGTGCCAGCAGCTTGGCCGGGGGGACGGACAATGAGCAGTTCTTC | CASSLAGGTDNEQFF
TRBJ2-3 | TRBD2 | TRBV6-5 | TGTGCCAGCAGTTCTGGGACTAGCGGGAGAGATACGCAGTATTTT | CASSSGTSGRDTQYF
TRBJ2-7 | - | TRBV12-2 | TGTGCAAGTCGCCCCTTTTTAGCGGGAGAATCCGAGCAGTACTTC | CASRPFLAGESEQYF
TRBJ2-7 | - | TRBV7-6 | TGTGCCAGCAGCTTATACTCGCGGGACCCCCACGAGCAGTACTTC | CASSLYSRDPHEQYF
TRBJ2-3 | TRBD1 | TRBV2 | TGTGCCGGGAGGACAGGGGCAGATACGCAGTATTTT | CAGRTGADTQYF
TRBJ2-7 | TRBD2 | TRBV18 | TGTGCCAGCTCACCTATCGGACTAGCGGGATCCTACGAGCAGTACTTC | CASSPIGLAGSYEQYF
TRBJ1-1 | - | TRBV19 | TGTGCCAGTAAGACCGGCGTGACAGGTCTTGTATTGGCTGAAGCTTTCTTT | CASKTGVTGLVLAEAFF
TRBJ2-7 | TRBD2 | TRBV6-5 | TGTGCCAGCAGTTACAGCGGGAGGGCCTACGAGCAGTACTTC | CASSYSGRAYEQYF
TRBJ1-1 | - | TRBV15 | TGTGCCACCAGCGTGGGGGGGGTGAACACTGAAGCTTTCTTT | CATSVGGVNTEAFF
TRBJ2-1 | - | TRBV6-4 | TGTGCCACCCCGGTTGGTATTTCGAACAATGAGCAGTTCTTC | CATPVGISNNEQFF
TRBJ1-6 | TRBD1 | TRBV30 | TGTGCCTGGGTCGGACAGGGGAAATCCTATAATTCACCCCTCCACTTT | CAWVGQGKSYNSPLHF
TRBJ1-1 | - | TRBV5-1 | TGCGCCAGCAGCTTGTGGGGGCAGCAGAACACTGAAGCTTTCTTT | CASSLWGQQNTEAFF
TRBJ1-5 | - | TRBV19 | TGTGCCAGTAGTACCCAGGGGAATCAGCCCCAGCATTTT | CASSTQGNQPQHF
TRBJ1-1 | - | TRBV11-2 | TGTGCCAGCAGTCCAGCCCGGCAGCCGCGGAACACCGAAGCTTTCTTT | CASSPARQPRNTEAFF
TRBJ2-1 | - | TRBV7-9 | TGTGCCAGCAGCTTAGTTGGGGGCTGGAATGAGCAGTTCTTC | CASSLVGGWNEQFF
TRBJ2-1 | - | TRBV27 | TGTGCCAGCCTTGCGCCCTCAGCGGTGATTTGCAATGAGCAGTTCTTC | CASLAPSAVICNEQFF
TRBJ1-1 | - | TRBV18 | TGTGCCAGCTCAGTGACAGTTATGGCAGGAACTGAAGCTTTCTTT | CASSVTVMAGTEAFF
TRBJ2-3 | - | TRBV10-2 | TGCGCCAGCACCCCAGGGGATACGCAGTATTTT | CASTPGDTQYF
TRBJ2-3 | TRBD2 | TRBV9 | TGTGCCAGCAGCCCCCCTATCACTAGCGGGAACACAGATACGCAGTATTTT | CASSPPITSGNTDTQYF
TRBJ2-2 | TRBD2 | TRBV27 | TGTGCCAGCAGTTCAGGACTAGCGGGAATCTCAACCGGGGAGCTGTTTTTT | CASSSGLAGISTGELFF
TRBJ2-7 | - | TRBV2 | TGTGCCACAAGGAACCCGCGGGATTACGAGCAGTACTTC | CATRNPRDYEQYF
TRBJ2-2 | TRBD1 | TRBV29-1 | TGCAGCGCCGGACAGGGGGGGAACACCGGGGAGCTGTTTTTT | CSAGQGGNTGELFF
TRBJ2-2 | TRBD2 | TRBV28 | TGTGCCAGCAGTTTAGCGGGAGTGCACACCGGGGAGCTGTTTTTT | CASSLAGVHTGELFF
TRBJ2-7 | TRBD2 | TRBV7-2 | TGTGCCAGCAGCTACAGCGGGAGGGACTACGAGCAGTACTTC | CASSYSGRDYEQYF
TRBJ2-1 | - | TRBV5-1 | TGCGCCAGCAGCTTACCGGGTCGGGATGAGCAGTTCTTC | CASSLPGRDEQFF
TRBJ2-7 | - | TRBV14 | TGTGCCAGCAGCCCCGGGCAGGGCTCCTACGAGCAGTACTTC | CASSPGQGSYEQYF
TRBJ2-2 | - | TRBV5-1 | TGCGCCAGCAGCTTGCCCGGCGGCACCGGGGAGCTGTTTTTT | CASSLPGGTGELFF
TRBJ2-1 | TRBD2 | TRBV7-3 | TGTGCCAGCAGCTTAAGAGCGGGAAGGCCCTACAATGAGCAGTTCTTC | CASSLRAGRPYNEQFF
TRBJ2-5 | - | TRBV28 | TGTGCCAGCAGTTTTGTTGTTGCGGAGACCCAGTACTTC | CASSFVVAETQYF
TRBJ1-3 | - | TRBV6-1 | TGTGCCAGCAGTGGGGGCCCTTATGGAAACACCATATATTTT | CASSGGPYGNTIYF
TRBJ2-3 | - | TRBV11-1 | TGTGCCAGCAGCTCCCTCGTGGCGGGGTGGTCGGATACGCAGTATTTT | CASSSLVAGWSDTQYF
TRBJ2-2 | TRBD1 | TRBV2 | TGTGCCAGCAGAGTGACAGGGTTGCCCGGGGAGCTGTTTTTT | CASRVTGLPGELFF
TRBJ2-3 | TRBD1 | TRBV7-9 | TGTGCCAGCAGCCGGACAGGGGCGCTGATGGATACGCAGTATTTT | CASSRTGALMDTQYF
TRBJ2-2 | - | TRBV7-9 | TGTGCCAGCAGCTTAGCTCGGGGTGTCGGGGAGCTGTTTTTT | CASSLARGVGELFF
TRBJ1-4 | - | TRBV27 | TGTGCCAGTAGGAAGGGGTTCAGCCAGTTCAGTGAAAAACTGTTTTTT | CASRKGFSQFSEKLFF
TRBJ1-5 | TRBD1 | TRBV10-3 | TGTGCCATCAGTACCGGGACAGGGGGAGGGGGTCAGCCCCAGCATTTT | CAISTGTGGGGQPQHF
TRBJ1-1 | TRBD1 | TRBV28 | TGTGCCAGCAGTCTACCGACAGGGACTGTGGACACTGAAGCTTTCTTT | CASSLPTGTVDTEAFF
TRBJ2-3 | TRBD1 | TRBV4-1 | TGCGCCAGCAGCCAAGACTGGGGAGGGACAGGGATAACAGATACGCAGTATTTT | CASSQDWGGTGITDTQYF
TRBJ2-3 | TRBD1 | TRBV19 | TGTGCCAGTAGCCGGGACAGGGTGGAAGATACGCAGTATTTT | CASSRDRVEDTQYF